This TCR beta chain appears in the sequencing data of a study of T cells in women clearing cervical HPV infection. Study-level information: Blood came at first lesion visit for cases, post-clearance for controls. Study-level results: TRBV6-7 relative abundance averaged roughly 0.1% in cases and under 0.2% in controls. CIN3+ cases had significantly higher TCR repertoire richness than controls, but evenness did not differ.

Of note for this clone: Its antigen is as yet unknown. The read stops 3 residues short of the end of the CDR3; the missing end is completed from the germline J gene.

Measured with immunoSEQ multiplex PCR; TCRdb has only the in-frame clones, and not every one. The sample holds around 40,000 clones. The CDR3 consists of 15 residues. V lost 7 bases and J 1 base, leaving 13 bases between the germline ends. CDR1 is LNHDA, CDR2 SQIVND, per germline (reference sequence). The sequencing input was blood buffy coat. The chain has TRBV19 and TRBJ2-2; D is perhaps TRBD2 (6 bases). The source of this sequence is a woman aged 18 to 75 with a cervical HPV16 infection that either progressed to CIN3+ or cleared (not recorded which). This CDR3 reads CASKFGLLNTGELFF. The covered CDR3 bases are TGTGCCAGTAAATTCGGACTACTGAACACCGGGGAG.